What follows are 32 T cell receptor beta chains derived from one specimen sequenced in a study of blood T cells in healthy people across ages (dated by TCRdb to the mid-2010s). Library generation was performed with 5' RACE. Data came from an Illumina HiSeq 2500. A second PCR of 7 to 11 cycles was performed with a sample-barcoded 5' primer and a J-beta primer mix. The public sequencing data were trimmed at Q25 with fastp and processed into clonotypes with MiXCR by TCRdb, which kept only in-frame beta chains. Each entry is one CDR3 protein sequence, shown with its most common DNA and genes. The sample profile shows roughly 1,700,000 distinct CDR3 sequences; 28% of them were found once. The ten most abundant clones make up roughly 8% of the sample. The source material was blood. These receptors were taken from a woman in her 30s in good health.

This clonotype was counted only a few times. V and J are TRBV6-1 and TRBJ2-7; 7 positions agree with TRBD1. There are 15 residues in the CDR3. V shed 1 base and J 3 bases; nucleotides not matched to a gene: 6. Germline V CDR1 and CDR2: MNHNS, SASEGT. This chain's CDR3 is CASSEGAGGIYEQYF. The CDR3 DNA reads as TGTGCCAGCAGTGAAGGGGCAGGGGGTATCTACGAGCAGTACTTC.

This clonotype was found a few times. The CDR3: CSARVEANTEAFF. In DNA, the CDR3 is TGCAGTGCTAGGGTTGAGGCAAACACTGAAGCTTTCTTT. The V gene is TRBV20-1, the J gene TRBJ1-1; the D is unclear. The CDR3 sequence is 13 residues long. Germline CDR1 and CDR2: DFQATT and SNEGSKA (reference sequence). Trimming took off 3 bases at V and 2 bases at J, with 10 bases between the two ends.

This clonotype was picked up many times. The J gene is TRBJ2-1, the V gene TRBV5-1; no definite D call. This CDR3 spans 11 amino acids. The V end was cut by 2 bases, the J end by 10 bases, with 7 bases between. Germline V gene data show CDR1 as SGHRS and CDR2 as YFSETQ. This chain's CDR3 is CASSLVEEQFF. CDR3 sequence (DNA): TGCGCCAGCAGCTTAGTGGAAGAGCAGTTCTTC.

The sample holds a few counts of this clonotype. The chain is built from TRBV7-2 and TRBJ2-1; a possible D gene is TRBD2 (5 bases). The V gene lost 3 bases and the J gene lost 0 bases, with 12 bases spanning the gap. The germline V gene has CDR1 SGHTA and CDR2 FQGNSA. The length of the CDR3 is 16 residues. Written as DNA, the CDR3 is TGTGCCAGCAGCTTCGCTAGCCGGAGCTCCTACAATGAGCAGTTCTTC. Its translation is CASSFASRSSYNEQFF. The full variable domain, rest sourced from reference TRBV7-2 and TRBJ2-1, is GAGVSQSPSNKVTEKGKDVELRCDPISGHTALYWYRQSLGQGLEFLIYFQGNSAPDKSGLPSDRFSAERTGGSVSTLTIQRTQQEDSAVYLCASSFASRSSYNEQFFGPGTRLTVL.

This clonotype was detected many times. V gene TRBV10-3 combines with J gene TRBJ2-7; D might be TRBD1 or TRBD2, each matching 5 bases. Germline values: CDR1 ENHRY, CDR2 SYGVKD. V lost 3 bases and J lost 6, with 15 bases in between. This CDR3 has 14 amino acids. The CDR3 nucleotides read TGTGCCATCAGTGAAGAAGGGAGAAGGGGCGAGCAGTACTTC. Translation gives CAISEEGRRGEQYF.

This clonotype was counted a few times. The chain's CDR3 is CSATTGRTEAFF. CDR3 DNA: TGCAGTGCTACAACAGGGCGCACTGAAGCTTTCTTT. V and J are TRBV20-1 and TRBJ1-1; a possible D gene is TRBD1 (6 bases). The CDR3 totals 12 residues. Trimming cost V 4 bases and J 4 bases, with 10 bases left between them. Germline assignment: CDR1 DFQATT and CDR2 SNEGSKA (reference sequence).

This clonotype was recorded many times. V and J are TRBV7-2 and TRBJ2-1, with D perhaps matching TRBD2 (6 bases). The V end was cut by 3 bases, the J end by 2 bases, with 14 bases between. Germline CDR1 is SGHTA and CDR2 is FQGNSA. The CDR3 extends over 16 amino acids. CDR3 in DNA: TGTGCCAGCAGCTTGAGAGCGGGCAGTACCTACAATGAGCAGTTCTTC. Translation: CASSLRAGSTYNEQFF.

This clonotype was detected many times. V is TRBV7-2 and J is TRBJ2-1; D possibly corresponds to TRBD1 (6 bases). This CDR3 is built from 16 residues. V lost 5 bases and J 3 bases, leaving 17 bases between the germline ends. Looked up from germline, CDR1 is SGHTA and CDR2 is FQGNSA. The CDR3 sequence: CASSAPTGRVYNEQFF. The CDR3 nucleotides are TGTGCCAGCAGCGCACCTACAGGGAGAGTCTACAATGAGCAGTTCTTC.

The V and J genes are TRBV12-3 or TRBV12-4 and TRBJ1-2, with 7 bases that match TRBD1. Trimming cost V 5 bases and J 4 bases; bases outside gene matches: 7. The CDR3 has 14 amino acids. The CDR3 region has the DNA TGTGCCAGCAGTCAACGACAGGGAATCTATGGCTACACCTTC. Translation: CASSQRQGIYGYTF.

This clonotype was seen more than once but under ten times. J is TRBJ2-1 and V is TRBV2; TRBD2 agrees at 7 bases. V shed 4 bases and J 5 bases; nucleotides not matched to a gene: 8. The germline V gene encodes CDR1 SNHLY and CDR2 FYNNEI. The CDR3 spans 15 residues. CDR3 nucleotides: TGTGCCAGCAGTGTAGTGGGGGAGGGAAACAATGAGCAGTTCTTC. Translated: CASSVVGEGNNEQFF.

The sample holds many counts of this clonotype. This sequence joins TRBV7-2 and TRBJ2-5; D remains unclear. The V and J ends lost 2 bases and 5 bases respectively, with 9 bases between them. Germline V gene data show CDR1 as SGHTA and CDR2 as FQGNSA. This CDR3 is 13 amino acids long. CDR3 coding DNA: TGTGCCAGCAGCTTATCGAAACGGGAGACCCAGTACTTC. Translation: CASSLSKRETQYF.

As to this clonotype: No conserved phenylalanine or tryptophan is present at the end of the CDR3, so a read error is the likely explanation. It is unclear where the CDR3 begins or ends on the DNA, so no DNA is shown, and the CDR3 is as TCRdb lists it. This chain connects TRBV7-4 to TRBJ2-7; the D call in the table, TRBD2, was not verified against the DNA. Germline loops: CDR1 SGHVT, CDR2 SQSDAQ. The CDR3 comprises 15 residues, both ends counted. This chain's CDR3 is CASSLIAAPPTSSTS.

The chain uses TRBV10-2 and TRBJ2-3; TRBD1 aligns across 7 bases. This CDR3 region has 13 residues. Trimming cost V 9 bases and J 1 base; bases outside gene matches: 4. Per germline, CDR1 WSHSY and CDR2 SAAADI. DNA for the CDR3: TGCGCCAGTTGCACAGGGGGCACAGATACGCAGTATTTT. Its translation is CASCTGGTDTQYF.

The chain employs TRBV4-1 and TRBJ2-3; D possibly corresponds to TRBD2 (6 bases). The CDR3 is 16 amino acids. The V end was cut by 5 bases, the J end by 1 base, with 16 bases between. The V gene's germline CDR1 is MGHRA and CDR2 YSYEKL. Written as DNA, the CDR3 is TGCGCCAGCAGCAGTTCGGGGCGGGGACGCACAGATACGCAGTATTTT. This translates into CASSSSGRGRTDTQYF.

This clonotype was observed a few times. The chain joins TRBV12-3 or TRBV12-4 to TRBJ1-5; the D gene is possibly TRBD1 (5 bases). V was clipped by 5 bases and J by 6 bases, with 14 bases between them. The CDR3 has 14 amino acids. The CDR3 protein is CASSLQGNGQPQHF. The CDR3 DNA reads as TGTGCCAGCAGTCTCCAGGGAAACGGTCAGCCCCAGCATTTT.

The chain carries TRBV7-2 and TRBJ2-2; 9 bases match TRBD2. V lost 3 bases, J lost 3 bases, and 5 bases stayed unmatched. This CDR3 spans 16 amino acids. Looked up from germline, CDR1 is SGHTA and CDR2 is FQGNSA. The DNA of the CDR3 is TGTGCCAGCAGCTTTATAGCGGGAGCGGACACCGGGGAGCTGTTTTTT. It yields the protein CASSFIAGADTGELFF.

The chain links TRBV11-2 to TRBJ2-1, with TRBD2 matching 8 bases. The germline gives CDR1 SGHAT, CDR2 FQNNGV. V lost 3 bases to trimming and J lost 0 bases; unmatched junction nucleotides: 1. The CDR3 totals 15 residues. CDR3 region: CASSFREGSYNEQFF. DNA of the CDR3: TGTGCCAGCAGCTTCCGGGAGGGCTCCTACAATGAGCAGTTCTTC. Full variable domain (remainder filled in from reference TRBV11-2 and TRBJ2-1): EAGVAQSPRYKIIEKRQSVAFWCNPISGHATLYWYQQILGQGPKLLIQFQNNGVVDDSQLPKDRFSAERLKGVDSTLKIQPAKLEDSAVYLCASSFREGSYNEQFFGPGTRLTVL.

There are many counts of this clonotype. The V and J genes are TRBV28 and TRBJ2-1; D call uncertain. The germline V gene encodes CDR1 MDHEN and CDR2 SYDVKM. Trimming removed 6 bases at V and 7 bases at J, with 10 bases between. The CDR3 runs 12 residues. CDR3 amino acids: CASSLLLNEQFF. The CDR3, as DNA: TGTGCCAGCAGCCTGCTTTTGAATGAGCAGTTCTTC.

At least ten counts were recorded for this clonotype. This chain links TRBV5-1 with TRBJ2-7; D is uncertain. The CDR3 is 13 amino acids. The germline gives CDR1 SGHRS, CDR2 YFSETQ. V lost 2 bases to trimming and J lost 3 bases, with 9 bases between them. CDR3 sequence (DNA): TGCGCCAGCAGCTTAATTCCGAGCTACGAGCAGTACTTC. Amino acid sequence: CASSLIPSYEQYF.

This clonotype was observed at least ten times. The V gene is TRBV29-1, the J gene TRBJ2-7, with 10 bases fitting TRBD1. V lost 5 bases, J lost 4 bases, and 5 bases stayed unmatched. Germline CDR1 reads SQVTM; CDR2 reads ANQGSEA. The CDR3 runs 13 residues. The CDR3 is CSVSRDRGYEQYF. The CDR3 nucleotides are TGCAGCGTTTCCCGGGACAGGGGTTACGAGCAGTACTTC.

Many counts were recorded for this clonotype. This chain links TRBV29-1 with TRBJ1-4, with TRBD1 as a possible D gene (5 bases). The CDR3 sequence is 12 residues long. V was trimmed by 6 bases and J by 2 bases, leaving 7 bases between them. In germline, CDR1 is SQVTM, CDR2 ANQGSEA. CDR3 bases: TGCAGCGTCCGACAGACTAATGAAAAACTGTTTTTT. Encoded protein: CSVRQTNEKLFF.

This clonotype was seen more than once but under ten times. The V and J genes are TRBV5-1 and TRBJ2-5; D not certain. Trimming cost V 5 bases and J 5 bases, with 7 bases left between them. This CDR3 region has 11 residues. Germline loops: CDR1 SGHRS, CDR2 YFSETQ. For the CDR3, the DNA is TGCGCCAGCAGGCAGGCGGAGACCCAGTACTTC. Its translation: CASRQAETQYF.

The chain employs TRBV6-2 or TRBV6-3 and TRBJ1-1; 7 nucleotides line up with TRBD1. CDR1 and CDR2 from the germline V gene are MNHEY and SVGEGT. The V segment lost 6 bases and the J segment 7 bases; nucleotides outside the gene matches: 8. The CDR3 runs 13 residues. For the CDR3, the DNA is TGTGCCAGCAGCCAATCCGGGACAGTTGAAGCTTTCTTT. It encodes CASSQSGTVEAFF.

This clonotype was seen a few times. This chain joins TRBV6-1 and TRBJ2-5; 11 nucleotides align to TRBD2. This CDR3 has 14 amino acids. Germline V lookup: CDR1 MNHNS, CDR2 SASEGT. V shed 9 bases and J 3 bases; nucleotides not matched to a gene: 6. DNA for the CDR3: TGTGCCAGTCGAAATAGCGGGGGGGAAGAGACCCAGTACTTC. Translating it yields CASRNSGGEETQYF.

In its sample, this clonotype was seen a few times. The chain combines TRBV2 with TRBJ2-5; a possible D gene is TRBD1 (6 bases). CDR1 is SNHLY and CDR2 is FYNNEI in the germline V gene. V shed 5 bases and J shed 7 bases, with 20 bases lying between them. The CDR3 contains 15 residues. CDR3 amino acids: CASSFATGPSGTQYF. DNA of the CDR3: TGTGCCAGCAGTTTCGCGACAGGCCCGTCTGGGACCCAGTACTTC. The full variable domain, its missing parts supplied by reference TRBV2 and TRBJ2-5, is EPEVTQTPSHQVTQMGQEVILRCVPISNHLYFYWYRQILGQKVEFLVSFYNNEISEKSEIFDDQFSVERPDGSNFTLKIRSTKLEDSAMYFCASSFATGPSGTQYFGPGTRLLVL.

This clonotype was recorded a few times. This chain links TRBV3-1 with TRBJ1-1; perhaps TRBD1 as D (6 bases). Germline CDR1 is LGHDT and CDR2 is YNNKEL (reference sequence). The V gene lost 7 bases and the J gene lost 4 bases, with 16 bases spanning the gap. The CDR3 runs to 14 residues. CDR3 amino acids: CASTERGASTEAFF. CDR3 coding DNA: TGTGCCAGCACCGAACGGGGGGCGAGCACTGAAGCTTTCTTT.

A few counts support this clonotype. CDR3 nucleotide sequence: TGTGCCAGCAGTAGCGACCGAGTTATCCACGAGCAGTACTTC. Translation: CASSSDRVIHEQYF. The V call is TRBV2, the J call TRBJ2-7; no clear D gene. V was clipped by 5 bases and J by 5 bases, with 16 bases between them. Germline-derived CDR1 and CDR2 are SNHLY and FYNNEI. CDR3 length: 14 amino acids.

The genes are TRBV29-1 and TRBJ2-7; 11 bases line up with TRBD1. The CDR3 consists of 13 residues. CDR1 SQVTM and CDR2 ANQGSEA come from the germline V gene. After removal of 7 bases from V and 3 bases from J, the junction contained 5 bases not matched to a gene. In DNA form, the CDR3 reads TGCAGCGCAGCCGGGACAGGGGGCTACGAGCAGTACTTC. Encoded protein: CSAAGTGGYEQYF.

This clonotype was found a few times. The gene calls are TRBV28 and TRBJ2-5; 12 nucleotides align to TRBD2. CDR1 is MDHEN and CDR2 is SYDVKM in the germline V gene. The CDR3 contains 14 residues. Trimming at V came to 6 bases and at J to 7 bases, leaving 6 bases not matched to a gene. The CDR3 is CASSFGLAGRTQYF. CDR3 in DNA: TGTGCCAGCAGCTTCGGACTAGCGGGGCGGACCCAGTACTTC.

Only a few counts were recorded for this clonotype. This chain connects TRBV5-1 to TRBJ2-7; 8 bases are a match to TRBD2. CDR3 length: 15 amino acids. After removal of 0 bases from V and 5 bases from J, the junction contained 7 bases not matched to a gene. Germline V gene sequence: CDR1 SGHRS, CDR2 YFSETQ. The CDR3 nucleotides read TGCGCCAGCAGCTTGGCCCATAGCGGGATCGACGAGCAGTACTTC. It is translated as CASSLAHSGIDEQYF.

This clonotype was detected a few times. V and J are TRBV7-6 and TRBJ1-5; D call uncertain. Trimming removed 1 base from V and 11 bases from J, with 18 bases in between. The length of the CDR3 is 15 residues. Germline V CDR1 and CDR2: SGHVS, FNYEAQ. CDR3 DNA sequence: TGTGCCAGCAGCTTAGTTGACGCAGGTCCATCGACCCAGCATTTT. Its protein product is CASSLVDAGPSTQHF.

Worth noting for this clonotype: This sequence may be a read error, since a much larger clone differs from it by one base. The CDR3 sequence is CASSLSRGIYGYTF. CDR3 in DNA: TGTGCCAGCAGTTTATCACGGGGGATCTATGGCTACACCTTC. The chain combines TRBV7-2 with TRBJ1-2, with a tentative D call TRBD1 (5 bases). Germline V CDR1 and CDR2: SGHTA, FQGNSA. The CDR3 is 14 residues long. V was trimmed by 6 bases and J by 4 bases, leaving 15 bases between them.